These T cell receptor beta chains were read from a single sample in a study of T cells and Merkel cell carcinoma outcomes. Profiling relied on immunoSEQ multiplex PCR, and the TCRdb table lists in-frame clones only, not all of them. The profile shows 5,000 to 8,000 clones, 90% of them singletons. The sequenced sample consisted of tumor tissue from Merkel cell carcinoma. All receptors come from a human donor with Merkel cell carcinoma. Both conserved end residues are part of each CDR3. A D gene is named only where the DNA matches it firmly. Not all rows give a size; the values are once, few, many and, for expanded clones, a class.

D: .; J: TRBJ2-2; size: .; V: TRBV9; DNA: TGTGCCAGCGGGTGGACCAACACCGGGGAGCTGTTTTTT; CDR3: CASGWTNTGELFF
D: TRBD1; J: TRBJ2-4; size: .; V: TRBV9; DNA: TGTGCCAGCAGCGTAAGCTCAGGGGGAGCCAAAAACATTCAGTACTTC; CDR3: CASSVSSGGAKNIQYF
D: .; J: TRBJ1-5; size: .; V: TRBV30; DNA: TGTGCCTGGAGTCCCCCTGGGTTTCAGCCCCAGCATTTT; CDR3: CAWSPPGFQPQHF
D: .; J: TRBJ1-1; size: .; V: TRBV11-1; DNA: TGTGCCAGCAGCCCCCAGCTGAACACTGAAGCTTTCTTT; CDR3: CASSPQLNTEAFF
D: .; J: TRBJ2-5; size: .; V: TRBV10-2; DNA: TGCGCCAGCAGTGAGTTTGAGACCCAGTACTTC; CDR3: CASSEFETQYF
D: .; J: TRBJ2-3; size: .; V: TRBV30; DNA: TGTGCCTGGAGTGTTGGTGGGGGGAGGACAGATACGCAGTATTTT; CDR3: CAWSVGGGRTDTQYF
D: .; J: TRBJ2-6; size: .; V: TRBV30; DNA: TGTGCCTGGAGCCGGGACTCCGGGGCCAACGTCCTGACTTTC; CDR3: CAWSRDSGANVLTF
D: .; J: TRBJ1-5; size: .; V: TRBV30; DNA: TGTGCCTGGAATGATGCGAGCTATAGCAATCAGCCCCAGCATTTT; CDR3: CAWNDASYSNQPQHF
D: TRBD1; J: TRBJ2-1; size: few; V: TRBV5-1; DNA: TGCGCCAGCTCCCGCTCCGGACAGGGGGTCAATGAGCAGTTCTTC; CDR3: CASSRSGQGVNEQFF
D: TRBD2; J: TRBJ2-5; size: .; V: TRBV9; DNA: TGTGCCAGCAGCCTCGGGACTAGCGGAGAGACCCAGTACTTC; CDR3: CASSLGTSGETQYF
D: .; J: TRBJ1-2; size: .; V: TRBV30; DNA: TGTGCCTGGAGTGCCTCCTATGGCTACACCTTC; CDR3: CAWSASYGYTF
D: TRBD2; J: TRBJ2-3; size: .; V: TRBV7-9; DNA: TGTGCCAGCAGTCGTCTCCCGGGACTAGCGGGGGACAACACAGATACGCAGTATTTT; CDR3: CASSRLPGLAGDNTDTQYF
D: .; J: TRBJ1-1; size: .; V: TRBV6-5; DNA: TGTGCCAGCAGGGCCCGAGGAGCTCTGAACACTGAAGCTTTCTTT; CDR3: CASRARGALNTEAFF
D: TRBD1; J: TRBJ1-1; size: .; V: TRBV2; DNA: TGTGCCAGCAACCCGACAGGGGCGAACACTGAAGCTTTCTTT; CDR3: CASNPTGANTEAFF
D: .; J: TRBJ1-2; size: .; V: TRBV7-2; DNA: TGTGCCAGCAGCTTACGCCAGCGCGGCTACACCTTC; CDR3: CASSLRQRGYTF
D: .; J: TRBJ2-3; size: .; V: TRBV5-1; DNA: TGCGCCAGCAGCTTGGAGGACAGCAGCACAGATACGCAGTATTTT; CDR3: CASSLEDSSTDTQYF
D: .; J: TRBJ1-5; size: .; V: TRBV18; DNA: TGTGCCAGCTCACCGGGCACCTCAGCCTTAAATCAGCCCCAGCATTTT; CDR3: CASSPGTSALNQPQHF
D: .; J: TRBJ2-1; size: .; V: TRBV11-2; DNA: TGTGCCATTTCAACCCCCTACAATGAGCAGTTCTTC; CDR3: CAISTPYNEQFF
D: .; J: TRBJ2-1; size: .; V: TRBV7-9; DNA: TGTGCCAGCAGCTCCAGGGAATTGGGTGAGCAGTTCTTC; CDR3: CASSSRELGEQFF
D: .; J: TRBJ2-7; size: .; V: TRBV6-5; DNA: TGTGCCAGCAGCCCTGGACAAACCTACGAGCAGTACTTC; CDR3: CASSPGQTYEQYF
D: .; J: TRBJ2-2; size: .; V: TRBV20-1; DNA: TGCAGTGCCGGAGAGGCCGGGGAGCTGTTTTTT; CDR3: CSAGEAGELFF
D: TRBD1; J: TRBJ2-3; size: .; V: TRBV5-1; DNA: TGCGCCAGCAGCTTGGGGGGACAGGGGGCAACAGATACGCAGTATTTT; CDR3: CASSLGGQGATDTQYF
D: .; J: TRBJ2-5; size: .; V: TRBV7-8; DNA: TGTGCCAGCAGGCCTTGGGGGGAGACCCAGTACTTC; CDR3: CASRPWGETQYF
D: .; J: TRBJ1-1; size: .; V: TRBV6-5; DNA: TGTGCCAGCAGTCAGGGACGTGAAGCTTTCTTT; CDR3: CASSQGREAFF
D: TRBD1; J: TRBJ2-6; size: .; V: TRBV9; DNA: TGTGCCAGCAGCGAGACAGGGGATACGGGGGCCAACGTCCTGACTTTC; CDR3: CASSETGDTGANVLTF
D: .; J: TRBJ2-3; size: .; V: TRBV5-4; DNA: TGTGCCAGCAGCTCCCAAGGTGAAATAGATACGCAGTATTTT; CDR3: CASSSQGEIDTQYF
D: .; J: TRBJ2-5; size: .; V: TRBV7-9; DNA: TGTGCCAGCAGCTTACTTCCAGGGGCTCATGAGACCCAGTACTTC; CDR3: CASSLLPGAHETQYF
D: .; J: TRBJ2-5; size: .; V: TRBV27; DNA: TGTGCCAGCAGTTTACATCAGGAAGAGACCCAGTACTTC; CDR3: CASSLHQEETQYF
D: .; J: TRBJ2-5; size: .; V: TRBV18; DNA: TGTGCCAGCTCTCCGCGCGCGGAGGAGACCCAGTACTTC; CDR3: CASSPRAEETQYF
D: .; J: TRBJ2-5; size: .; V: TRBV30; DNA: TGTGCCTGGAGCCGGTCAGGGATCCAAGAGACCCAGTACTTC; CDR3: CAWSRSGIQETQYF
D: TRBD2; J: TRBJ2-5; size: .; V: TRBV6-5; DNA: TGTGCCAGCAGACAAGGACTAGCGGGGCGGGGAACCCAGTACTTC; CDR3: CASRQGLAGRGTQYF
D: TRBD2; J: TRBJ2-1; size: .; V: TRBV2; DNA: TGTGCCAGCAGTCGCCGACTAGCAGACAATGAGCAGTTCTTC; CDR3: CASSRRLADNEQFF
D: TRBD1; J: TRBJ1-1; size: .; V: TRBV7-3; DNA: TGTGCCAGCAGCCCGACAGGGGCCATCACTGAAGCTTTCTTT; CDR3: CASSPTGAITEAFF
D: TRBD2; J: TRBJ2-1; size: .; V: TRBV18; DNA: TGTGCCAGCTCACCATTCCCCCGACGTCCCGGGACTAGCGGGGGCTACAATGAGCAGTTCTTC; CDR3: CASSPFPRRPGTSGGYNEQFF
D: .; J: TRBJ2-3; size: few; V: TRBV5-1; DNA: TGCGCCAGCAGCTTGCAGGGGCGTACAGATACGCAGTATTTT; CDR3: CASSLQGRTDTQYF
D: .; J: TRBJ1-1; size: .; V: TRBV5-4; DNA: TGTGCCAGCAGCCCCGGACAGCCGAACACTGAAGCTTTCTTT; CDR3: CASSPGQPNTEAFF
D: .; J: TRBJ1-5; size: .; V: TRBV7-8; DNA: TGTGCCAGCAGCTTGTCAAGAGTATTCAATCAGCCCCAGCATTTT; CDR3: CASSLSRVFNQPQHF
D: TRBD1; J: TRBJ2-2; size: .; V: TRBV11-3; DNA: TGTGCCAGCAGCTCTGAACAGGGGCGCACCGGGGAGCTGTTTTTT; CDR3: CASSSEQGRTGELFF
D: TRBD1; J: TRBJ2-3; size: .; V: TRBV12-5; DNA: TGTGCTAGTGGTGTAGGGACAGACACAGATACGCAGTATTTT; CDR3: CASGVGTDTDTQYF
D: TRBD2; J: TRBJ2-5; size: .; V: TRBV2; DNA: TGTGCCAGCAGTTCAGCGGGGGGCCGGGGAGAGACCCAGTACTTC; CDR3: CASSSAGGRGETQYF
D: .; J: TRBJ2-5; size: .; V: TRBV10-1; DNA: TGCGCCAGCAGTGAGTCCGGGGGGCTCGGGGAGACCCAGTACTTC; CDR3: CASSESGGLGETQYF
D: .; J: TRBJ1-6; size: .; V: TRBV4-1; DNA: TGCGCCAGCAGCCAAACAGGAATTGGTAATTCACCCCTCCACTTT; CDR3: CASSQTGIGNSPLHF
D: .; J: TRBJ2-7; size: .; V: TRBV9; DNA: TGTGCCAGCAGCGTAGATGGGTCCTACGAGCAGTACTTC; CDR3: CASSVDGSYEQYF
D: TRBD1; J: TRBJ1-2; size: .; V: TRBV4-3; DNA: TGCGCCAGCAGCCAAACTGGACAGGGCAACTATGGCTACACCTTC; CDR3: CASSQTGQGNYGYTF
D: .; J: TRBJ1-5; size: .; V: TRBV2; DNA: TGTGCCAGCAGTGAATTAGGAGGACTGGGGCCCCAGCATTTT; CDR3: CASSELGGLGPQHF
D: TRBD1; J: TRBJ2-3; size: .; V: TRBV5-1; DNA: TGCGCCAGCAGCCCCGGGACAGCACCCAATCAGCCCCAGTATTTT; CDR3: CASSPGTAPNQPQYF